Listed below are T cell receptor beta chains from one sample, sequenced in a study of blood T cell repertoires in COVID-19. Sequencing was performed with immunoSEQ multiplex PCR; in TCRdb, only in-frame clones are kept and a portion is missing. The sample shows hundreds of thousands of clones, roughly 90% of them seen only once. Specimen: peripheral blood. Every receptor here comes from a woman in her 70s with COVID-19, enrolled during active disease. The CDR3 runs from the conserved cysteine through the conserved F or W. Each record gives: D gene, V gene, J gene, clone size, CDR3 protein, CDR3 DNA. D genes are given only for firm matches. Clone size is stated in some rows and not others, as once, few, many or a class when expanded.

>-|TRBV27|TRBJ1-6|-
CASSLHRRSPNNSPLHF
TGTGCCAGCAGTTTACATCGAAGGAGCCCGAATAATTCACCCCTCCACTTT
>-|TRBV28|TRBJ2-5|-
CASSGIEETQYF
TGTGCCAGCAGCGGGATCGAAGAGACCCAGTACTTC
>-|TRBV18|TRBJ2-2|-
CASSLLLGDTGELFF
TGTGCCAGCTCACTTCTCCTCGGAGACACCGGGGAGCTGTTTTTT
>-|TRBV18|TRBJ1-1|-
CASSQQVFREAFF
TGTGCCAGCTCGCAACAGGTGTTCCGTGAAGCTTTCTTT
>-|TRBV27|TRBJ1-2|-
CASRGGDGYTF
TGTGCCAGCAGAGGGGGGGATGGCTACACCTTC
>-|TRBV6-5|TRBJ1-5|-
CASSYPAGRDNQPQHF
TGTGCCAGCAGTTACCCGGCGGGACGGGACAATCAGCCCCAGCATTTT
>TRBD1|TRBV12-5|TRBJ1-5|-
CASGGGTGLFNQPQHF
TGTGCTAGTGGTGGTGGGACAGGCCTTTTCAATCAGCCCCAGCATTTT
>TRBD2|TRBV18|TRBJ2-5|few
CASSRTSGEETQYF
TGTGCCAGCTCTCGAACTAGCGGGGAAGAGACCCAGTACTTC
>TRBD1|TRBV6-5|TRBJ2-7|-
CASSPQGGASYEQYF
TGTGCCAGCAGTCCACAGGGGGGTGCTAGCTACGAGCAGTACTTC
>TRBD1|TRBV19|TRBJ1-2|-
CASNVGGDYGYTF
TGTGCCAGTAATGTAGGGGGCGACTATGGCTACACCTTC
>TRBD2|TRBV18|TRBJ2-1|-
CASSPFSGFSSYNEQFF
TGTGCCAGCTCACCTTTTAGCGGGTTTAGCTCCTACAATGAGCAGTTCTTC
>TRBD1|TRBV7-2|TRBJ1-1|-
CASSSRQGSRNTEAFF
TGTGCCAGCAGCTCCAGACAGGGGTCGAGGAACACTGAAGCTTTCTTT
>TRBD1|TRBV12-5|TRBJ2-2|-
CASGPRQGGKAIGELFF
TGTGCTAGTGGCCCCCGACAGGGGGGGAAAGCGATCGGGGAGCTGTTTTTT
>TRBD1|TRBV7-3|TRBJ2-3|-
CASSSRQGLTDTQYF
TGTGCCAGCAGCTCGAGACAGGGCCTAACAGATACGCAGTATTTT
>-|TRBV12-3/TRBV12-4|TRBJ2-2|-
CASSLRGPGELFF
TGTGCCAGCAGTTTACGAGGGCCCGGGGAGCTGTTTTTT
>TRBD1|TRBV27|TRBJ2-7|-
CASSLTGRPYEQYF
TGTGCCAGCAGTTTGACAGGGCGTCCCTACGAGCAGTACTTC
>-|TRBV7-9|TRBJ1-5|-
CASSLDRSNQPQHF
TGTGCCAGCAGCTTAGATCGTAGCAATCAGCCCCAGCATTTT
>-|TRBV18|TRBJ2-7|-
CASSQQGGSYEQYF
TGTGCCAGCTCCCAGCAGGGGGGCAGCTACGAGCAGTACTTC
>TRBD2|TRBV2|TRBJ2-1|once
CASSVRGDSNEQFF
TGTGCCAGCAGTGTCCGGGGGGACTCCAATGAGCAGTTCTTC
>-|TRBV6-5|TRBJ2-6|-
CASSYEQSGANVLTF
TGTGCCAGCAGTTACGAGCAATCTGGGGCCAACGTCCTGACTTTC
>TRBD1|TRBV9|TRBJ1-2|-
CASSPRDRGRIGYTF
TGTGCCAGCAGCCCCCGGGACAGGGGGCGTATAGGCTACACCTTC
>-|TRBV20-1|TRBJ1-1|-
CSASGTEAFF
TGCAGTGCCTCCGGTACTGAAGCTTTCTTT
>TRBD2|TRBV11-2|TRBJ2-1|few
CASSSSSGGRNNEQFF
TGTGCCAGCAGCTCTTCCTCGGGGGGGCGTAATAATGAGCAGTTCTTC
>-|TRBV9|TRBJ1-1|-
CASSVDTKNTEAFF
TGTGCCAGCAGCGTAGACACCAAAAACACTGAAGCTTTCTTT
>TRBD1|TRBV6-5|TRBJ1-2|-
CASSSPGQYYGYTF
TGTGCCAGCAGCTCCCCGGGACAGTACTATGGCTACACCTTC
>TRBD2|TRBV5-6|TRBJ2-1|-
CASSLPSGISNGEQFF
TGTGCCAGCAGCTTGCCTAGCGGGATTTCTAACGGAGAGCAGTTCTTC
>TRBD2|TRBV4-2|TRBJ2-7|-
CASSQGRGGSYEQYF
TGTGCCAGCAGCCAAGGGCGGGGGGGCTCCTACGAGCAGTACTTC
>-|TRBV24-1|TRBJ2-5|-
CATSDSGGPQETQYF
TGTGCCACCAGTGATTCCGGGGGTCCCCAAGAGACCCAGTACTTC
>-|TRBV12-5|TRBJ2-7|once
CASGLEGGGEQYF
TGTGCTAGTGGTTTGGAGGGAGGTGGGGAGCAGTACTTC
>-|TRBV9|TRBJ2-2|-
CASSVEGRTVGGELFF
TGTGCCAGCAGCGTAGAAGGTAGGACAGTGGGAGGGGAGCTGTTTTTT
>-|TRBV9|TRBJ1-1|-
CASSGDSPEAFF
TGTGCCAGCAGCGGGGACTCTCCGGAAGCTTTCTTT
>TRBD1|TRBV30|TRBJ2-1|-
CVWNPGGHEQFF
TGTGTCTGGAACCCAGGGGGACATGAGCAGTTCTTC
>-|TRBV4-1|TRBJ2-1|-
CASSQGEFDEQFF
TGCGCCAGCAGCCAAGGAGAGTTCGATGAGCAGTTCTTC
>-|TRBV5-6|TRBJ2-7|-
CASSFLDSYEQYF
TGTGCCAGCAGCTTTTTGGACAGTTACGAGCAGTACTTC
>TRBD1|TRBV14|TRBJ2-5|-
CASRGQGGETQYF
TGTGCCAGCCGAGGACAGGGCGGGGAGACCCAGTACTTC
>TRBD1|TRBV24-1|TRBJ1-2|-
CATSDSLRGQGAGGYTF
TGTGCCACCAGTGATTCGCTAAGAGGGCAGGGGGCGGGTGGCTACACCTTC
>-|TRBV2|TRBJ2-3|-
CASSDRGRDTQYF
TGTGCCAGCAGTGACAGGGGAAGGGATACGCAGTATTTT
>TRBD1|TRBV11-2|TRBJ2-1|-
CASSLTGSPFYNEQFF
TGTGCCAGCAGCTTGACAGGGTCCCCCTTTTACAATGAGCAGTTCTTC
>TRBD2|TRBV11-2|TRBJ2-5|-
CASSSIAGGTGETQYF
TGTGCCAGCAGCTCGATAGCGGGGGGCACTGGGGAGACCCAGTACTTC
>TRBD2|TRBV2|TRBJ2-1|once
CASSDGLAGGLYNEQFF
TGTGCCAGCAGTGACGGACTAGCGGGGGGGCTCTACAATGAGCAGTTCTTC
>TRBD2|TRBV27|TRBJ2-7|-
CASSKLAGAVSYEQYF
TGTGCCAGCAGTAAATTAGCGGGGGCAGTTTCCTACGAGCAGTACTTC
>-|TRBV6-2/TRBV6-3|TRBJ2-1|-
CASSYSGGGLAEQFF
TGTGCCAGCAGTTACTCTGGAGGGGGCTTGGCTGAGCAGTTCTTC
>-|TRBV24-1|TRBJ2-1|-
CATSDTLQGREQFF
TGTGCCACCAGTGACACCTTACAGGGCAGGGAGCAGTTCTTC
>-|TRBV5-1|TRBJ2-7|-
CASSLGGSGEQYF
TGCGCCAGCAGCTTGGGGGGTTCGGGAGAGCAGTACTTC
>TRBD2|TRBV5-1|TRBJ2-3|-
CASKLAGGQGDTQYF
TGCGCCAGCAAACTAGCGGGGGGGCAAGGAGATACGCAGTATTTT